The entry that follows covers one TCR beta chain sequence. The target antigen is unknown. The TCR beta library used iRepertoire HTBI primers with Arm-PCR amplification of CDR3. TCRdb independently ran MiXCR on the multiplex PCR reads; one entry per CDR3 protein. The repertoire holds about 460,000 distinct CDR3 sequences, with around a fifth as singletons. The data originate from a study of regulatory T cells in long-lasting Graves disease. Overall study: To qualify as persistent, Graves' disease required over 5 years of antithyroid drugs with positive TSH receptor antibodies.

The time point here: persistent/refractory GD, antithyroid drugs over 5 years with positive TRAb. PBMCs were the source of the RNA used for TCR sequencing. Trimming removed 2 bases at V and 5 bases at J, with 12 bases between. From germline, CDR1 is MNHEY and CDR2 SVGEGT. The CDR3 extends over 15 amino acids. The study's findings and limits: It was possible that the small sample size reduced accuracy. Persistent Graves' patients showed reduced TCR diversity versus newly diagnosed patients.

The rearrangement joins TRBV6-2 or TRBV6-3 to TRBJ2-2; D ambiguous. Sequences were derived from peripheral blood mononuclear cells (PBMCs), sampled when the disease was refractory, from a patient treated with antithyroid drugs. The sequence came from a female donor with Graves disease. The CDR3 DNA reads TGTGCCAGCAGTTACCTGGGCAGGAGAACCGGGGAGCTGTTTTTT. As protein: CASSYLGRRTGELFF.